This T cell receptor (beta chain) was retrieved from a study of shared clonotypes between healthy human individuals. The V gene lost 7 bases and the J gene lost 7 bases, with 11 bases spanning the gap. Germline V gene sequence: CDR1 SQVTM, CDR2 ANQGSEA. The CDR3 loop spans 11 amino acids. For unsorted PBMC, 300 to 350 ng DNA per replicate equaled tens of thousands of T cell genomes. TCRdb's table, derived via immunoSEQ multiplex PCR, lists solely in-frame clones and lacks some. The sample carries 450,000 to 500,000 clones, around 73% recorded once. All of the donors resided in Nashville, Tennessee, and each was a Caucasian adult. In unsorted samples, genomic DNA was obtained using around 100 million PBMCs.

This sequence joins TRBV29-1 and TRBJ2-1; D is ambiguous. The receptor was derived from a woman between 40 and 50 years old in good health. Some clones in this sample may be carry-over from other donors' samples. Source material: PBMCs. The CDR3, as DNA: TGCAGCGGGGGTCCTAGGAATGAGCAGTTCTTC. It is translated as CSGGPRNEQFF.